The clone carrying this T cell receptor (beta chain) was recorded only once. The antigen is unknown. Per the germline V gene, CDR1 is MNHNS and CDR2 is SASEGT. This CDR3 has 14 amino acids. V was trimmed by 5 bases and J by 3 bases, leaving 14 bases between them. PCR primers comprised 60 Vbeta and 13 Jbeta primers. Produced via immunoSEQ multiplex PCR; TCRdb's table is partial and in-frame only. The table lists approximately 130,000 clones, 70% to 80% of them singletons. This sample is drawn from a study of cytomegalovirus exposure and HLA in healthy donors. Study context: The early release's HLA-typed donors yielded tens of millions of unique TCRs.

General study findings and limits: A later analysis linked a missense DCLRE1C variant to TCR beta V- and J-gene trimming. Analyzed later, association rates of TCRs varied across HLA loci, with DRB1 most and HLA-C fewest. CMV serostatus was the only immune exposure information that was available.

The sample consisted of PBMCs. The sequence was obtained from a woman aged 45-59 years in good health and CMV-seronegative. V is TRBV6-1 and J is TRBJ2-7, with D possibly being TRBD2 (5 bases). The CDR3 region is CASSSAGGLYEQYF. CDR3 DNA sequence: TGTGCCAGCAGTAGTGCAGGAGGACTCTACGAGCAGTACTTC.